The entry below gives a single T cell receptor beta chain sequence along with its context. The antigen is undetermined. This sample is drawn from a study of T cell responses to AZD1222 COVID-19 vaccine. The CDR3 length is 15 residues. With 0 bases removed from V and 1 base from J, the gap between germline ends came to 9 bases. Germline loops: CDR1 SGHTA, CDR2 FQGTGA. Study conclusions and caveats: White British donors predominated, females outnumbered males, and clonal diversity was possibly underestimated. CD4 TCRs linked to vaccination spanned spike, dominating at 160-218 and 743-854.

Some clones are missing from TCRdb's copy, which holds only in-frame ones; the method was immunoSEQ multiplex PCR. The sample lists about 100,000 clones, around nine tenths occurring once. This specimen was peripheral blood, taken on day 0 of AZD1222 vaccination. The rearrangement links TRBV7-3 to TRBJ1-1; TRBD1 might be the D (5 bases). This sequence originates from an adult in good health. The CDR3 nucleotides are TGTGCCAGCAGCTTAACCCCAGGGAGGAACACTGAAGCTTTCTTT. Amino acid sequence: CASSLTPGRNTEAFF.